Described below is a single T cell receptor (beta chain) sequence and its context. This sample was taken from a study of OX40 agonist ivuxolimab in advanced cancers. The wider study: Under the entry rules, prior anti-PD-1, anti-PD-L1 or anti-CTLA-4 therapy was allowed, and more than 35% had some.

Produced via immunoSEQ multiplex PCR; TCRdb's table is partial and in-frame only. The sample shows fewer than 8,500 clones, roughly 89% of them seen only once. This material consisted of CD4+ or CD8+ T cells sorted from blood, taken in a trial of the OX40 agonist ivuxolimab. The receptor comes from an adult with an advanced solid tumor such as melanoma, head and neck, liver or kidney cancer.

The CDR3 is CASSISGSGRAEQFF. The CDR3 nucleotides read TGTGCCAGCAGCATTAGCGGGAGTGGGAGGGCTGAGCAGTTCTTC. The V gene is TRBV7-8, the J gene TRBJ2-1; TRBD2 aligns across 9 bases. This CDR3 is 15 amino acids long. V was clipped by 5 bases and J by 9 bases; unmatched bases: 11. CDR1 is SGHVS and CDR2 is FQNEAQ in the germline V gene.